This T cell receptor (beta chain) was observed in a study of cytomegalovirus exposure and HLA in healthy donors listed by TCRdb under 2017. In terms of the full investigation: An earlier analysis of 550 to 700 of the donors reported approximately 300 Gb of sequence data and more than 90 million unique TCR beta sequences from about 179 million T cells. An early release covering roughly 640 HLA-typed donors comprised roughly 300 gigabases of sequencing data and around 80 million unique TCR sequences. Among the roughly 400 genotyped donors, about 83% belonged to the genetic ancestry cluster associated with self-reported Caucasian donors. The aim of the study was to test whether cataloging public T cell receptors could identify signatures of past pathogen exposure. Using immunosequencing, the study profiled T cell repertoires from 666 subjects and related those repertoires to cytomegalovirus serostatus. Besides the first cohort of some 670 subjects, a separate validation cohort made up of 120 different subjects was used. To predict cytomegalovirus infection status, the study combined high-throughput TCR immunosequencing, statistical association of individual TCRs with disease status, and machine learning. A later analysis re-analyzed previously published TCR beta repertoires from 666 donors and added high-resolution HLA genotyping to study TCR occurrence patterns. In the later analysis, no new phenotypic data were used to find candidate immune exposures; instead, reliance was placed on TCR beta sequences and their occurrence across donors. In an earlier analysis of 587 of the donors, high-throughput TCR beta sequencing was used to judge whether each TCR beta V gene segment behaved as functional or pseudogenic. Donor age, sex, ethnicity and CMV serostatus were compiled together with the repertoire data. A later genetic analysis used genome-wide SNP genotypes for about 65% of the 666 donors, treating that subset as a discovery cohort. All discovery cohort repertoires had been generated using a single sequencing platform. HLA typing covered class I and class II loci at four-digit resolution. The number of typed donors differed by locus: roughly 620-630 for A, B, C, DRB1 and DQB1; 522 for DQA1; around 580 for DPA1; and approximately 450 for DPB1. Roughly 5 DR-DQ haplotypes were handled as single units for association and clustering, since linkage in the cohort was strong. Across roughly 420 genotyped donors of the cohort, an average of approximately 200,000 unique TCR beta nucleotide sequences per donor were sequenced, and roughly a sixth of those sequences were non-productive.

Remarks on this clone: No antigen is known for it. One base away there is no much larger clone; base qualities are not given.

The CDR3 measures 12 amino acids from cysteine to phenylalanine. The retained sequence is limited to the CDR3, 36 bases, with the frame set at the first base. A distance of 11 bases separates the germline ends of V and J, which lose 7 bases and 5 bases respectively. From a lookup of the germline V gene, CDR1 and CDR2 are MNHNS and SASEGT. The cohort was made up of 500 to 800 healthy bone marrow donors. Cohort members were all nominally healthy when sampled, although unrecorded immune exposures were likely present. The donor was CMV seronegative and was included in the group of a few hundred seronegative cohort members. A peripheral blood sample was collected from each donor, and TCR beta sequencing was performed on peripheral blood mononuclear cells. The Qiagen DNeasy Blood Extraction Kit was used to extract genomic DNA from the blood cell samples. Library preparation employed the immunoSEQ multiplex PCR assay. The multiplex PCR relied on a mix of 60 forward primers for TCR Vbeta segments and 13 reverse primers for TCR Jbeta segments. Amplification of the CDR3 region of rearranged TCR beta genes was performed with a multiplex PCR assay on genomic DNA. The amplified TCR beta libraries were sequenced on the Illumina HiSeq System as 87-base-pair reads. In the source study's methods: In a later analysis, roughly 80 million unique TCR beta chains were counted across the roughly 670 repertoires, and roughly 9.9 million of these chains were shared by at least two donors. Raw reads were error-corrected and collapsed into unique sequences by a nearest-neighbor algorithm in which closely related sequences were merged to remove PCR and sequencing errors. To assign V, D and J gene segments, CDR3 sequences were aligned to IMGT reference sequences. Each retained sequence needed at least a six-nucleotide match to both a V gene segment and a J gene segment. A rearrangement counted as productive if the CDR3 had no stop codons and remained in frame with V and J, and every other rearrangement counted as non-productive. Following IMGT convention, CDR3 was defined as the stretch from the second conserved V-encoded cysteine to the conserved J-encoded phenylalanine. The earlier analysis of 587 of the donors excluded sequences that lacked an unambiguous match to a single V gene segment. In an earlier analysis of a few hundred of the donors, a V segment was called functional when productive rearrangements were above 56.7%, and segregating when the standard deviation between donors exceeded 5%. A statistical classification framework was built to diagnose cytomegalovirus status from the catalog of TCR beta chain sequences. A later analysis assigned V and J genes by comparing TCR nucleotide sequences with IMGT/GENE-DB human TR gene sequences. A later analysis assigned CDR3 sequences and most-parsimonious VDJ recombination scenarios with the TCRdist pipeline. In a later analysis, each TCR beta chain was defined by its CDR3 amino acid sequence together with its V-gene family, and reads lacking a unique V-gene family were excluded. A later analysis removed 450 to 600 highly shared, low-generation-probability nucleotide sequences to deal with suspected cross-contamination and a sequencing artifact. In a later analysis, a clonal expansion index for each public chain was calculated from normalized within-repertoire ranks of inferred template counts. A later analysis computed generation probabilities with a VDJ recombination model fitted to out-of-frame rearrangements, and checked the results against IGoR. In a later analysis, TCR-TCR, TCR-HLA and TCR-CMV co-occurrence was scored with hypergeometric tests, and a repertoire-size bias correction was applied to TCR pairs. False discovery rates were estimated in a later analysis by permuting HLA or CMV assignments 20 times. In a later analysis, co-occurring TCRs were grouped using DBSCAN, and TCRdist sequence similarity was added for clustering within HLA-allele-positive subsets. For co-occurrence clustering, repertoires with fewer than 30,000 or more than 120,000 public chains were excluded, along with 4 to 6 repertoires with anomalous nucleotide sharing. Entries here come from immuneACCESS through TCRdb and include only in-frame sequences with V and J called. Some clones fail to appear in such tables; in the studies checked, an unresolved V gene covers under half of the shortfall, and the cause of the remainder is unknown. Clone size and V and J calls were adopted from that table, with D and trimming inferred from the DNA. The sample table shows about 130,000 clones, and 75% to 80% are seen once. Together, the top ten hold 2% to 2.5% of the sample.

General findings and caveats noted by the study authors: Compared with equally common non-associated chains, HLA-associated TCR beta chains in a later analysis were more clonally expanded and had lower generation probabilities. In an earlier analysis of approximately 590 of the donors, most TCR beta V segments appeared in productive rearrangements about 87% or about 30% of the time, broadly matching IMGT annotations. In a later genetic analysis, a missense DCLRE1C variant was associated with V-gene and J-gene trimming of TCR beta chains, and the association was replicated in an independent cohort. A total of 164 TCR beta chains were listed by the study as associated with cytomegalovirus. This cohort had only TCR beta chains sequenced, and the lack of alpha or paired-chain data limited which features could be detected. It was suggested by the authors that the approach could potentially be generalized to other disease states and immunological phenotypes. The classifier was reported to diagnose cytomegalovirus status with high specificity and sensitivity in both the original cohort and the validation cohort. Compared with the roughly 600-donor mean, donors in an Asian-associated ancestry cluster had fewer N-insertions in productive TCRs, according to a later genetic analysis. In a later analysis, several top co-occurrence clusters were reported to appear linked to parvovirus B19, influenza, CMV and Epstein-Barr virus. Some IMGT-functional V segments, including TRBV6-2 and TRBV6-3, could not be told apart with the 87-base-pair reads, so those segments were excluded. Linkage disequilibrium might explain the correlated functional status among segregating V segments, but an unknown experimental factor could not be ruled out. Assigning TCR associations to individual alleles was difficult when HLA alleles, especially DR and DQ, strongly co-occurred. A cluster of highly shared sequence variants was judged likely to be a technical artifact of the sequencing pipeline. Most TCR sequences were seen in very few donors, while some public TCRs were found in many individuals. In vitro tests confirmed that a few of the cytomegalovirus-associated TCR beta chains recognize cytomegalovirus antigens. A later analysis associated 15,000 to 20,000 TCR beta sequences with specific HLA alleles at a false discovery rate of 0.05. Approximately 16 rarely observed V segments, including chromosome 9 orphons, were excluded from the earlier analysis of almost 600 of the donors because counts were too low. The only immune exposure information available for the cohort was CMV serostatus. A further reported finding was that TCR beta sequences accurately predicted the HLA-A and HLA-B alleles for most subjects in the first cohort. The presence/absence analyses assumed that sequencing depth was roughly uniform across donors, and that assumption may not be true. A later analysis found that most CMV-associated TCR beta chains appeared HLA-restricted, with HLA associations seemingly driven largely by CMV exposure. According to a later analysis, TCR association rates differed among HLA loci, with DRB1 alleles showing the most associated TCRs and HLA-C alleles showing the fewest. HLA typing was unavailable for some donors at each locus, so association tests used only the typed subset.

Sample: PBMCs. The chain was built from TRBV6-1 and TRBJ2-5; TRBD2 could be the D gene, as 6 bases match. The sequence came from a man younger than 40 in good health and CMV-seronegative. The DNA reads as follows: TGTGCCAGCACGGCTAGCGCCGAGACCCAGTACTTC. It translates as CASTASAETQYF.